Presented here are 28 T cell receptor beta chains from one specimen sequenced in a study of T cells in women clearing cervical HPV infection. Clones were read by immunoSEQ multiplex PCR, and TCRdb kept only the in-frame ones, dropping some. This listing includes tens of thousands of clones. Sequencing used blood buffy coat. The source is a woman aged 18 to 75 with a cervical HPV16 infection that either progressed to CIN3+ or cleared (not recorded which).

As concerns this clone: The CDR3 extends 3 residues past the end of the read, so its final part is completed from the germline J gene. This rearrangement joins TRBV12-3 or TRBV12-4 to TRBJ2-7; maybe TRBD1 (6 bases). The CDR3 extends over 16 amino acids. With 7 bases removed from V and 6 bases from J, the gap between germline ends came to 25 bases. The CDR3 loop is CASTTIRGRGRIEQYF. CDR3 bases read: TGTGCCAGCACCACAATTCGGGGCAGGGGACGAATCGAG.

With regard to this clone: The read gets to within 3 residues of the CDR3 end, and the germline J gene fills in the rest. The rearrangement joins TRBV19 to TRBJ2-7; D remains ambiguous. This CDR3 spans 14 amino acids. Between the trimmed V and J ends, which lost 1 base and 4 bases, there was a span of 11 bases. Germline assignment: CDR1 LNHDA and CDR2 SQIVND (reference sequence). CDR3 DNA (partial): TGTGCCAGTAGTATAGGAGGCAGTCTTTACGAG. Residues: CASSIGGSLYE. The CDR3 reads in full as CASSIGGSLYEQYF.

As regards this clone: The read is 3 residues too short to cover the CDR3 end, so that end is filled in from the germline J gene. The rearrangement joins TRBV7-6 to TRBJ2-7; D is unresolved. V gave up 1 base and J gave up 2 bases, with 9 bases separating them. Germline assignment: CDR1 SGHVS and CDR2 FNYEAQ. The CDR3 loop spans 14 amino acids. The CDR3 protein is CASSLEGQAYEQYF. The CDR3 DNA, read in part, is TGTGCCAGCAGCTTAGAAGGTCAGGCCTACGAG.

With regard to this clone: The read ends 3 residues shy of where the CDR3 ends; the end is completed using the germline J gene. The rearrangement links TRBV20-1 to TRBJ2-5, with D possibly being TRBD1 (6 bases). CDR3 length: 12 amino acids. Trimming stripped 4 bases from V and 3 bases from J, with 9 bases between. Germline V gives CDR1 DFQATT, CDR2 SNEGSKA (reference sequence). CDR3 bases read: TGCAGTGCTAAACAGGGCGAAGAGACC. Translation gives CSAKQGEET. The full CDR3 is CSAKQGEETQYF.

Remarks on this clone: The read halts 3 residues ahead of the CDR3 end, with the missing end drawn from the germline J gene. The gene calls are TRBV18 and TRBJ2-4, with D possibly TRBD2 on 6 matching bases. CDR3 size: 14 residues. Germline CDR1 and CDR2: KGHSH and LQKENI. The CDR3 DNA, read in part, is TGTGCCAGCTCACAGGGACCGCAGGACTATGGT. Translation: CASSQGPQDYG. The full-length CDR3 reads as CASSQGPQDYGQYF. Based on the CDR3 plus reference TRBV18 and TRBJ2-4, the full variable domain is NAGVMQNPRHLVRRRGQEARLRCSPMKGHSHVYWYRQLPEEGLKFMVYLQKENIIDESGMPKERFSAEFPKEGPSILRIQQVVRGDSAAYFCASSQGPQDYGQYFGAGTRLSVL.

Worth noting for this clone: The CDR3 goes on 3 residues after the read ends, and that part is filled in from the germline J gene. The chain employs TRBV20-1 and TRBJ2-3, with 9 positions matching TRBD2. The junction had 11 bases not matched to a gene; V was cut back by 6 bases and J by 4 bases. CDR3 size: 15 residues. CDR1 is DFQATT and CDR2 is SNEGSKA in the germline V gene (reference sequence). The CDR3 DNA, read in part, is TGCAGTGCGCCAGGACGTAGCGGGAGCCCAGATACG. Amino acids: CSAPGRSGSPDT. The complete CDR3 protein is CSAPGRSGSPDTQYF.

On this clone: The CDR3 end falls 3 residues outside the read, so it is completed with the germline J gene. This chain uses TRBV6-2 or TRBV6-3 with TRBJ1-2, with D perhaps matching TRBD1 (5 bases). This CDR3 is built from 12 residues. Germline CDR1 MNHEY, CDR2 SVGEGT. The covered CDR3 bases are TGTGCCAGCAGTTACTCGAATAGGGGT. Its translation is CASSYSNRG. The whole CDR3 sequence reads CASSYSNRGYTF.

As for this clone: Read coverage stops 3 residues before the CDR3 terminus; the germline J gene supplies the remainder. The genes are TRBV7-2 and TRBJ2-5; D perhaps matches TRBD2 (6 bases). V lost 2 bases, J lost 5 bases, and 15 bases lay in between. Germline V gene sequence: CDR1 SGHTA, CDR2 FQGNSA. The CDR3 is made up of 15 amino acids. The covered CDR3 bases are TGTGCCAGCAGCTTACCAAGACTAGAGCGCGAGACC. It translates to CASSLPRLERET. The CDR3 reads in full as CASSLPRLERETQYF.

Notes on this clone: The read terminates 3 residues before the CDR3 end, so the remaining end is supplied by the germline J gene. The chain employs TRBV6-1 and TRBJ2-4, with TRBD1 identical over 7 bases. This CDR3 contains 13 residues. Germline CDR1 reads MNHNS; CDR2 reads SASEGT. The CDR3 sequence: CASSEELGGPQYF. The sequenced part of the CDR3 DNA is TGTGCCAGCAGTGAAGAATTAGGGGGCCCT.

Details on this clone: The read stops 3 residues short of the end of the CDR3; the missing end is completed from the germline J gene. This chain joins TRBV5-1 and TRBJ1-1, with 10 positions matching TRBD1. V trimming: 7 bases; J trimming: 7 bases; junction bases outside the gene matches: 7. This CDR3 contains 13 residues. Per the germline V gene, CDR1 is SGHRS and CDR2 is YFSETQ. The DNA read from the CDR3 is TGCGCCAGCGGGGGGACAGGGGAGGGTGAA. Its protein is CASGGTGEGE. The entire CDR3 is CASGGTGEGEAFF.

Concerning this clone itself: The read ends 3 residues before the CDR3 terminus; that terminus is restored from the germline J gene. This chain connects TRBV20-1 to TRBJ2-3, with 9 bases aligning to TRBD1. The CDR3 is 13 amino acids. Germline V gives CDR1 DFQATT, CDR2 SNEGSKA (reference sequence). The V and J ends lost 6 bases and 3 bases, in that order; junction bases with no gene match: 4. Incomplete CDR3 DNA: TGCAGTGCCGGGACAGGGAAGACAGATACG. Its translation: CSAGTGKTDT. The full CDR3 reads CSAGTGKTDTQYF.

Of note for this clone: The read terminates 3 residues before the CDR3 end, so the remaining end is supplied by the germline J gene. The rearrangement links TRBV6-2 or TRBV6-3 to TRBJ2-7; 9 positions agree with TRBD1. J lost 5 bases, V lost 0 bases, and 5 bases had no gene match. The CDR3 covers 15 residues. In germline, CDR1 is MNHEY, CDR2 SVGEGT. The DNA read from the CDR3 is TGTGCCAGCAGTTACTCCGGGACAGGGAGACACGAG. Amino acid sequence: CASSYSGTGRHE. The complete CDR3 reads CASSYSGTGRHEQYF.

Concerning this clone: The read finishes 3 residues shy of the CDR3 end, and the germline J gene is used to complete it. V and J are TRBV10-2 and TRBJ1-3; 7 bases are a match to TRBD1. Germline assignment: CDR1 WSHSY and CDR2 SAAADI. The CDR3 is 14 residues long. The J segment lost 2 bases and the V segment lost 6 bases, leaving 4 bases of the junction unmatched. CDR3 amino acids: CASSLQGAGNTIYF. The CDR3 DNA, read in part, is TGCGCCAGCAGCCTTCAGGGGGCTGGAAACACC.

Points on this clone: The CDR3 end is not reached by the read, which stops 3 residues before it; the germline J gene fills it in. The chain joins TRBV2 to TRBJ1-1; weak D call: TRBD1 (6 bases). This CDR3 contains 14 residues. V was shortened by 5 bases and J by 4 bases, with 14 bases between the two germline ends. Per the germline V gene, CDR1 is SNHLY and CDR2 is FYNNEI. The part of the CDR3 DNA that was read is TGTGCCAGCAGTCCCATCACAGGGAGCACTGAA. This translates into CASSPITGSTE. The whole CDR3 sequence reads CASSPITGSTEAFF. Based on the CDR3 plus reference TRBV2 and TRBJ1-1, the full variable domain is EPEVTQTPSHQVTQMGQEVILRCVPISNHLYFYWYRQILGQKVEFLVSFYNNEISEKSEIFDDQFSVERPDGSNFTLKIRSTKLEDSAMYFCASSPITGSTEAFFGQGTRLTVV.

As concerns this clone: The read is 3 residues too short to cover the CDR3 end, so that end is filled in from the germline J gene. This chain connects TRBV19 to TRBJ1-3; D gene unclear. The CDR3 extends over 15 amino acids. The germline CDR1 and CDR2 sequences are LNHDA and SQIVND (reference sequence). With 2 bases removed from V and 0 bases from J, the gap between germline ends came to 8 bases. The DNA read from the CDR3 is TGTGCCAGTAGTATATTCCCTTACTCTGGAAACACC. It encodes CASSIFPYSGNT. The entire CDR3 reads CASSIFPYSGNTIYF.

A word on this clone: The read terminates 3 residues ahead of where the CDR3 ends, so the germline J gene completes it. The chain employs TRBV20-1 and TRBJ2-1, with 12 bases aligning to TRBD2. V lost 6 bases, J lost 5 bases, and 5 bases stayed unmatched. From germline, CDR1 is DFQATT and CDR2 SNEGSKA (reference sequence). CDR3 length: 14 amino acids. This chain's CDR3 is CSALRLAGDNEQFF. The CDR3 DNA, read in part, is TGCAGTGCCCTTCGACTAGCGGGGGACAATGAG.

A word on this clone: The sequenced fragment ends 3 residues before the CDR3 boundary, so the rest is inferred from the germline J gene. V usage is TRBV19 and J usage is TRBJ1-2; TRBD1 is a possible D gene (6 bases). Germline V CDR1 and CDR2: LNHDA, SQIVND (reference sequence). V was shortened by 7 bases and J by 7 bases, with 22 bases between the two germline ends. This CDR3 spans 15 amino acids. CDR3 sequence: CASTNEGQRSSGYTF. Incomplete CDR3 DNA: TGTGCCAGTACCAACGAAGGACAGAGGTCGTCTGGC.

Details on this clone: The read falls 3 residues short of the CDR3 end, and the missing part is taken from the germline J gene. The chain carries TRBV7-2 and TRBJ2-2; possible D gene TRBD1, 8 bases. Germline V gene data show CDR1 as SGHTA and CDR2 as FQGNSA. The CDR3 sequence is 15 residues long. With 8 bases removed from V and 6 bases from J, the gap between germline ends came to 19 bases. The CDR3 sequence is CASGRDRTTAGELFF. The CDR3 bases that were read are TGTGCCAGCGGGAGGGACAGGACGACGGCCGGGGAG.

Turning to this clone: The DNA ends 3 residues before the CDR3 does, and the rest of the CDR3 is filled in from the germline J gene. The chain employs TRBV11-2 and TRBJ2-7; a weak D match, TRBD1 (6 bases). Per the germline V gene, CDR1 is SGHAT and CDR2 is FQNNGV. V lost 3 bases, J lost 2 bases, and 11 bases lay in between. The CDR3 runs 14 residues. Partial CDR3 DNA: TGTGCCAGCAGCTTCTGGGGGCCCACCTACGAG. Translating gives CASSFWGPTYE. The CDR3 as a whole reads CASSFWGPTYEQYF.

With respect to this clone: The read ends 3 residues before the CDR3 terminus; that terminus is restored from the germline J gene. The gene calls are TRBV2 and TRBJ1-1, with D unclear. The CDR3 sequence is 15 residues long. Germline V CDR1 and CDR2: SNHLY, FYNNEI. V was cut by 5 bases and J by 4 bases, with 17 bases left in between. The CDR3 protein is CASSPSGVGGTEAFF. Partial CDR3 DNA: TGTGCCAGCAGTCCAAGCGGGGTAGGTGGCACTGAA.

On this clone: The read terminates 3 residues before the CDR3 end, so the remaining end is supplied by the germline J gene. The chain links TRBV14 to TRBJ2-5, with D possibly matching TRBD1 (6 bases). This CDR3 has 16 amino acids. V lost 0 bases and J lost 1, with 12 bases in between. The germline V gene has CDR1 SGHDN and CDR2 FVKESK. CDR3 sequence reads: CASSQERGGLQETQYF. The sequenced CDR3 bases are TGTGCCAGCAGCCAAGAAAGAGGGGGTCTCCAAGAGACC.

The chain's CDR3 is CASSSIGQGGVWAEAFF. The part of the CDR3 DNA that was read is TGTGCCAGCAGCTCAATTGGACAGGGAGGAGTTTGGGCTGAA. The rearrangement joins TRBV7-6 to TRBJ1-1, with 8 bases that match TRBD1. Read coverage stops 3 residues before the CDR3 terminus; the germline J gene supplies the remainder. V shed 4 bases, J shed 6 bases, and the junction held 16 bases outside the gene matches. The CDR3 consists of 17 residues. Germline V gives CDR1 SGHVS, CDR2 FNYEAQ. Full variable domain (missing parts from reference TRBV7-6 and TRBJ1-1): GAGVSQSPRYKVTKRGQDVALRCDPISGHVSLYWYRQALGQGPEFLTYFNYEAQQDKSGLPNDRFSAERPEGSISTLTIQRTEQRDSAMYRCASSSIGQGGVWAEAFFGQGTRLTVV.

Details on this clone: The read comes to an end 3 residues before the CDR3 does, leaving the germline J gene to fill in the end. This chain links TRBV29-1 with TRBJ1-6; D is unclear. Per the germline V gene, CDR1 is SQVTM and CDR2 is ANQGSEA. The CDR3 extends over 13 amino acids. V lost 6 bases, J lost 5 bases, and 11 bases lay in between. Partial CDR3 DNA: TGCAGCGTCGGCGCGGGCCATAATTCACCC. Its translation: CSVGAGHNSP. The whole CDR3 region reads CSVGAGHNSPLHF.

With regard to this clone: The read gets to within 3 residues of the CDR3 end, and the germline J gene fills in the rest. V usage is TRBV6-2 or TRBV6-3 and J usage is TRBJ2-2; D might be TRBD1 (6 bases). Germline V lookup: CDR1 MNHEY, CDR2 SVGEGT. The CDR3 sequence is 14 residues long. The CDR3: CATTPRVGGEKLFF. The CDR3 DNA, read in part, is TGTGCCACCACCCCCAGGGTAGGGGGAGAAAAG.

In regard to this clone: The CDR3 end is not reached by the read, which stops 3 residues before it; the germline J gene fills it in. This chain joins TRBV13 and TRBJ1-6, with TRBD1 matching 7 bases. The CDR3 consists of 14 residues. CDR1 is PRHDT and CDR2 is FYEKMQ in the germline V gene (reference sequence). The V and J ends lost 4 bases and 7 bases, in that order; junction bases with no gene match: 4. The CDR3 loop is CASSYRDRNSPLHF. The DNA read from the CDR3 is TGTGCCAGCAGCTACCGGGACAGAAATTCACCC.

With regard to this clone: Sequencing ends 3 residues short of the CDR3 end; the germline J gene provides the rest. The chain has TRBV20-1 and TRBJ2-5, with TRBD2 matching 10 bases. With 7 bases clipped from V and 2 bases from J, the junction kept 10 bases outside the gene matches. CDR1 and CDR2 from the germline V gene are DFQATT and SNEGSKA (reference sequence). CDR3 length equals 15 residues. CDR3 DNA (partial): TGCAGTGTTCAAGTACCTAGCGGGAGTCAAGAGACC. Translation: CSVQVPSGSQET. The whole CDR3 protein reads CSVQVPSGSQETQYF.

A remark on this clone: The read falls 3 residues short of the CDR3 end, and the missing part is taken from the germline J gene. V and J are TRBV18 and TRBJ2-4; 9 bases align to TRBD1. CDR3 size: 16 residues. Germline V lookup: CDR1 KGHSH, CDR2 LQKENI. The chain's CDR3 is CASSPGGTGRGYGQYF. The DNA read from the CDR3 is TGTGCCAGCTCACCAGGAGGGACAGGGCGGGGCTATGGT. Using reference TRBV18 and TRBJ2-4 for the parts outside the CDR3, the full variable domain is NAGVMQNPRHLVRRRGQEARLRCSPMKGHSHVYWYRQLPEEGLKFMVYLQKENIIDESGMPKERFSAEFPKEGPSILRIQQVVRGDSAAYFCASSPGGTGRGYGQYFGAGTRLSVL.

As for this clone: The CDR3 is cut off 3 residues early in the read; its end comes from the germline J gene. The V and J genes are TRBV7-3 and TRBJ2-2; no definite D call. The germline CDR1 and CDR2 sequences are SGHTA and FQGTGA. V lost 5 bases and J 6 bases, leaving 13 bases between the germline ends. The length of the CDR3 is 14 residues. CDR3 DNA (partial): TGTGCCAGCAGCCCGCACGGGTCCTCCGGGGAG. Translated: CASSPHGSSGE. Given in full, the CDR3 is CASSPHGSSGELFF.